A single sample gave rise to the 18 T cell receptor beta chains below, sequenced in a study of blood T cells in healthy people across ages. It was with a sample-barcoded 5' primer and a J-beta primer mix that a second PCR of roughly 7 to 12 cycles was run. MiXCR, run by TCRdb on the 5' RACE reads, gives a single entry per CDR3 protein. The table records about 1,500,000 distinct CDR3 sequences, 28% of them present only once. Sequenced sample: blood. The source of these receptors is a woman aged 25 to 39 in good health.

About this clonotype: This may be a read error, as it is one base from a much larger clone. The V call is TRBV28, the J call TRBJ2-7; 8 positions agree with TRBD2. Trimming removed 6 bases from V and 7 bases from J; junction bases left unmatched: 11. CDR3 length: 14 residues. Germline CDR1 MDHEN, CDR2 SYDVKM. DNA of the CDR3: TGTGCCAGCAGGCTCGGACTAGCCTACAATGAGCAGTACTTC. Its translation: CASRLGLAYNEQYF.

This clonotype was seen repeatedly, ten times or more. V usage is TRBV27 and J usage is TRBJ1-2; the D gene is possibly TRBD1 (5 bases). CDR3 length: 13 residues. Germline CDR1 and CDR2: MNHEY and SMNVEV (reference sequence). V was shortened by 3 bases and J by 6 bases, with 11 bases between the two germline ends. CDR3 in amino acids: CASSLSTGDGYTF. As DNA, the CDR3 is TGTGCCAGCAGTTTGAGTACGGGGGATGGCTACACCTTC.

V gene TRBV29-1 combines with J gene TRBJ1-2, with D uncertain. The germline V gene encodes CDR1 SQVTM and CDR2 ANQGSEA. This CDR3 has 10 amino acids. Trimming removed 5 bases from V and 3 bases from J, with 4 bases in between. CDR3 region: CSVLDYGYTF. CDR3 nucleotide sequence: TGCAGCGTTTTGGACTATGGCTACACCTTC.

J is TRBJ1-2 and V is TRBV29-1; D unresolved. Deletions cut 1 base from V and 0 bases from J, with 24 bases between. The germline CDR1 and CDR2 sequences are SQVTM and ANQGSEA. CDR3 length: 19 residues. The CDR3 bases are TGCAGCGTTGAAGCCTGGGCTCCGGTTTCTGGCTGGGCTAACTATGGCTACACCTTC. Protein sequence: CSVEAWAPVSGWANYGYTF.

For this clonotype: One junction end disagrees with the germline gene, perhaps due to a read error. The J gene is TRBJ1-5, the V gene TRBV20-1; 7 positions match TRBD1. Per germline, CDR1 DFQATT and CDR2 SNEGSKA (reference sequence). The CDR3 has 16 amino acids. The chain's CDR3 is CNATGTAGYSNQPQHF. CDR3 nucleotides: TGCAATGCAACCGGGACAGCAGGATATAGCAATCAGCCTCAGCATTTT.

This clonotype turned up a few times. This sequence joins TRBV2 and TRBJ2-5; a weak D match, TRBD2 (6 bases). Germline CDR1 reads SNHLY; CDR2 reads FYNNEI. This CDR3 contains 15 residues. The V and J ends lost 4 bases and 0 bases respectively, with 12 bases between them. The CDR3 sequence: CASSAGSGNQETQYF. The CDR3 DNA reads TGTGCCAGCAGTGCCGGTAGCGGAAACCAAGAGACCCAGTACTTC.

The table lists this clonotype with many counts. The J gene is TRBJ2-7, the V gene TRBV20-1; 7 bases line up with TRBD2. This CDR3 is built from 13 residues. Trimming cost V 6 bases and J 0 bases; bases outside gene matches: 5. Germline V gene lookup returns CDR1 DFQATT and CDR2 SNEGSKA (reference sequence). The chain's CDR3 is CSAAGGSSYEQYF. The CDR3, as DNA: TGCAGTGCCGCTGGCGGGAGCTCCTACGAGCAGTACTTC.

The chain recombines TRBV14 with TRBJ2-1, with D perhaps TRBD2 (5 bases). Germline V gene data show CDR1 as SGHDN and CDR2 as FVKESK. The CDR3 contains 16 residues. Between the trimmed V and J ends, which lost 2 bases and 4 bases, there was a span of 15 bases. CDR3 nucleotides: TGTGCCAGCAGCCAATCGTGGGGTACTAGATACAATGAGCAGTTCTTC. This translates into CASSQSWGTRYNEQFF.

CDR3 nucleotides: TGTGCCAGCAGTTCCGTTCCGGGGGCGGGAGAGACCCAGTACTTC. It translates to CASSSVPGAGETQYF. V and J are TRBV6-5 and TRBJ2-5; D may correspond to TRBD1 or TRBD2 (6 bases each). Trimming pared 4 bases from V and 4 bases from J, leaving 16 bases between. CDR3 length equals 15 residues. Germline V lookup: CDR1 MNHEY, CDR2 SVGAGI.

The chain has TRBV18 and TRBJ2-7, with D maybe TRBD1 (6 bases). V was trimmed by 6 bases and J by 5 bases, leaving 14 bases between them. This CDR3 spans 13 amino acids. The germline CDR1 and CDR2 sequences are KGHSH and LQKENI. The CDR3 reads CASSPEQGNEQYF. CDR3 DNA: TGTGCCAGCTCGCCTGAACAGGGAAACGAGCAGTACTTC.

This rearrangement joins TRBV28 to TRBJ2-7; 7 bases map to TRBD1. Germline lookup yields CDR1 MDHEN and CDR2 SYDVKM. V shed 2 bases and J 2 bases; nucleotides not matched to a gene: 18. The CDR3 runs to 19 residues. CDR3 region: CASSLRRGQRDFWAYEQYF. Here the CDR3 DNA reads TGTGCCAGCAGTTTACGAAGGGGACAGCGTGACTTTTGGGCCTACGAGCAGTACTTC.

This clonotype was seen only a few times. This CDR3 reads CASRSDRLGYTF. The CDR3 DNA follows: TGTGCCAGCAGGTCGGACAGGCTTGGCTACACCTTC. V is TRBV4-2 and J is TRBJ1-2, with TRBD1 identical over 7 bases. The V gene's germline CDR1 is LGHNA and CDR2 YNFKEQ. V was pared by 6 bases and J by 7 bases, with 5 bases of the junction left unmatched. The CDR3 spans 12 residues.

This clonotype has only one observation. V gene TRBV18 combines with J gene TRBJ1-3; TRBD1 aligns across 12 bases. From germline, CDR1 is KGHSH and CDR2 LQKENI. This CDR3 has 16 residues. After removal of 5 bases from V and 10 bases from J, the junction contained 12 bases not matched to a gene. CDR3 in DNA: TGTGCCAGCTCAAGAACCGGGACAGGGGGCCCAGTGACCATATATTTT. Translating gives CASSRTGTGGPVTIYF.

This clonotype was found a few times. This chain uses TRBV28 with TRBJ2-6; 8 nucleotides match TRBD1. Losses at the gene ends were 3 bases for V and 2 bases for J; bases not matched to a gene: 6. The CDR3 is 17 residues long. In germline, CDR1 is MDHEN, CDR2 SYDVKM. CDR3 protein: CASSFRTGYPGANVLTF. The CDR3, as DNA: TGTGCCAGCAGTTTCCGGACAGGGTACCCTGGGGCCAACGTCCTGACTTTC.

Comments on this clonotype: A much more abundant neighbour one base away suggests this may be a read error. The J gene is TRBJ2-5, the V gene TRBV20-1; 8 bases are shared with TRBD1. V dropped 1 base and J dropped 11; count of bases not matched to a gene: 21. CDR3 size: 17 residues. The germline CDR1 and CDR2 sequences are DFQATT and SNEGSKA (reference sequence). The CDR3 region is CSARAASGGQEFNEQYF. The CDR3 nucleotides read TGCAGTGCTAGAGCCGCCTCTGGGGGACAGGAGTTCAATGAGCAGTACTTC.

Concerning this clonotype itself: The junction differs from germline at one of its ends, possibly a read error. The chain is built from TRBV20-1 and TRBJ2-7, with TRBD2 matching over 12 bases. Germline CDR1 is DFQATT and CDR2 is SNEGSKA (reference sequence). This CDR3 region has 15 residues. The CDR3 here is CRAREGLAGLYEQYF. The CDR3 coding sequence is TGCAGGGCTAGGGAAGGACTAGCGGGGCTGTACGAGCAGTACTTC.

This clonotype was found many times. The V call is TRBV20-1, the J call TRBJ2-7; 12 nucleotides align to TRBD2. The CDR3 runs 14 residues. The germline CDR1 and CDR2 sequences are DFQATT and SNEGSKA (reference sequence). V gave up 3 bases and J gave up 7 bases; unmatched junction bases: 7. CDR3 nucleotides: TGCAGTGCTAGCCTAGCGGGAGGGTCTGGGGAGCAGTACTTC. Translation: CSASLAGGSGEQYF.

The V call is TRBV4-1, the J call TRBJ2-5; D unclear. The assigned J gene may be wrong: the sequence end matches TRBJ2-7 better. CDR3 length: 17 amino acids. The germline CDR1 and CDR2 sequences are MGHRA and YSYEKL. CDR3 DNA sequence: TGCGCCAGCAGCCAAGATCGTGGGGATATTCATACCTACGAGCAGTACTTC. Translation gives CASSQDRGDIHTYEQYF.